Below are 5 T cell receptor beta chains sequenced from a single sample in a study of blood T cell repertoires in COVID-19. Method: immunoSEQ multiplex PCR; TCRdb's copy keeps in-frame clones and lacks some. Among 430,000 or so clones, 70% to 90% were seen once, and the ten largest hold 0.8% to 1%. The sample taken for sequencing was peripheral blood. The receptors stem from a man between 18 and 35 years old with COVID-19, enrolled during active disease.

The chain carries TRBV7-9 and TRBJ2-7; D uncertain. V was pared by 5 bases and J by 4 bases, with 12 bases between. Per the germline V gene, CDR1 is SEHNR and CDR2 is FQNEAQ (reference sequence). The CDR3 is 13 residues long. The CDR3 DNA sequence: TGTGCCAGCAGCCCCTCGGGTGGATACGAGCAGTACTTC. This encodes CASSPSGGYEQYF.

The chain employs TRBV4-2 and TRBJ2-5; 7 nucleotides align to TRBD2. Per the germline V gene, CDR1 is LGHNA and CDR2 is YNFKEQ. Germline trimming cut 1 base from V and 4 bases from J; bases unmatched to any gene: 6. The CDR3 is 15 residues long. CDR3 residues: CASSQAGGRLETQYF. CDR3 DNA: TGTGCCAGCAGCCAAGCGGGAGGACGCCTAGAGACCCAGTACTTC.

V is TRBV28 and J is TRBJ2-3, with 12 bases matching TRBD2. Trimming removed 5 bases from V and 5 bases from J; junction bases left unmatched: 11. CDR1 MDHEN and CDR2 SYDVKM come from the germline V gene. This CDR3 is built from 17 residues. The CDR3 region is CASSRLRTSGVKDTQYF. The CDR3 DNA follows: TGTGCCAGCAGTCGCCTTCGGACTAGCGGGGTTAAAGATACGCAGTATTTT.

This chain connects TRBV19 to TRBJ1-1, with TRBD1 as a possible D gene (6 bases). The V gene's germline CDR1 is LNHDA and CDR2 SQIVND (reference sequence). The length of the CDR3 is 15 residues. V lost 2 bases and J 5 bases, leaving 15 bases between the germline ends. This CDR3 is CASSIRGGGGTEAFF. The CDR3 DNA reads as TGTGCCAGTAGTATACGAGGGGGGGGAGGTACTGAAGCTTTCTTT.

The DNA of the CDR3 is TGTGCCACCAGTAACCGGGGAAGTAATGAAAAACTGTTTTTT. This sequence encodes CATSNRGSNEKLFF. The chain uses TRBV15 and TRBJ1-4, with D unclear. Germline V CDR1 and CDR2: LNHNV, YYDKDF (reference sequence). The CDR3 is made up of 14 amino acids. V was pared by 6 bases and J by 4 bases, with 12 bases between.